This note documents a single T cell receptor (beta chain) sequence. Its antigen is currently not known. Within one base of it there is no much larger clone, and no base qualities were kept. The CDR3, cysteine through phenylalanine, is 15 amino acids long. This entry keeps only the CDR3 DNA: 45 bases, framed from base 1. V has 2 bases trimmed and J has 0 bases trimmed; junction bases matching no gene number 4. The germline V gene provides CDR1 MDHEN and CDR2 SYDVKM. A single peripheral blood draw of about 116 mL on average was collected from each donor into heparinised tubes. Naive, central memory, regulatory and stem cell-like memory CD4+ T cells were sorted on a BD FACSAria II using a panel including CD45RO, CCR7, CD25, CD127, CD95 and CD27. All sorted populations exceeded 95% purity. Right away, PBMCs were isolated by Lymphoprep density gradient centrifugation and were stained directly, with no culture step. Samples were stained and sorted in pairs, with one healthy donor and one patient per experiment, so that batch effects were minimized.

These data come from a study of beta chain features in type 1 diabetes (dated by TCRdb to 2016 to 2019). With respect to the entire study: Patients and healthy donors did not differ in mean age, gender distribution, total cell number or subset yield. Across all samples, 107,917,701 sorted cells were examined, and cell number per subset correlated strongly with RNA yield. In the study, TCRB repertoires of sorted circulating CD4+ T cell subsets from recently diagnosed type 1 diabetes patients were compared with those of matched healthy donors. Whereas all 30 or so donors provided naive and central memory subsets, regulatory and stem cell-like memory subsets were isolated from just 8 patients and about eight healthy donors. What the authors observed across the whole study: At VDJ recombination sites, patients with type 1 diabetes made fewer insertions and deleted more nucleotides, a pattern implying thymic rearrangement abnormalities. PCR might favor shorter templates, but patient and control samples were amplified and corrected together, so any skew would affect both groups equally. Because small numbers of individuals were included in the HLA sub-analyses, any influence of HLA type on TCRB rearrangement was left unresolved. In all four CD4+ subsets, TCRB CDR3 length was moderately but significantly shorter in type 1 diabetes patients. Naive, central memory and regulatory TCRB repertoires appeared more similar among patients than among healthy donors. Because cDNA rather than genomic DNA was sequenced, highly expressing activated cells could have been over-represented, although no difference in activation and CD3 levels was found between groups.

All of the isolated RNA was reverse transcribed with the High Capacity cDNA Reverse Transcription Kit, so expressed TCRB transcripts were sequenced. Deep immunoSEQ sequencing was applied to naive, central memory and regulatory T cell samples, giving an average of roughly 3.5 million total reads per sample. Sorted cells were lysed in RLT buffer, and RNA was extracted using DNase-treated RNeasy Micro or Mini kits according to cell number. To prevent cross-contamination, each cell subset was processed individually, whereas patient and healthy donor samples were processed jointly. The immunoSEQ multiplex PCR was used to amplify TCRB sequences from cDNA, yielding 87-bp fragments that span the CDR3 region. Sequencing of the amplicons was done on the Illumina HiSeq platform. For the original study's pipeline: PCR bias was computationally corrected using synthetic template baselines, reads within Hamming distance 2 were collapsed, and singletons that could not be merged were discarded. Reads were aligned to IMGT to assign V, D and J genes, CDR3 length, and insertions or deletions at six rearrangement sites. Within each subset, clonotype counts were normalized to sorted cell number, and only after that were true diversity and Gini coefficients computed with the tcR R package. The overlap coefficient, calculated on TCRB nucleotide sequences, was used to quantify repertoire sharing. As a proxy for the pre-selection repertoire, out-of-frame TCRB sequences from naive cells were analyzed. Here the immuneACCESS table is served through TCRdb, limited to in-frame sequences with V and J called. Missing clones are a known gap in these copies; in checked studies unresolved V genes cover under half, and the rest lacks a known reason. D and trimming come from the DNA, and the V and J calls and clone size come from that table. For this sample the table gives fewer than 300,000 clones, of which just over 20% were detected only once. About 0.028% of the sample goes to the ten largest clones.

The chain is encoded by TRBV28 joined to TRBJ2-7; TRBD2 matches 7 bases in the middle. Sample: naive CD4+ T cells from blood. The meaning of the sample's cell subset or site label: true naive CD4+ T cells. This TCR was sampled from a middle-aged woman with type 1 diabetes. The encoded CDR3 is CASSLAAGYSYEQYF. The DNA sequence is TGTGCCAGCAGTTTAGCAGCGGGGTACTCCTACGAGCAGTACTTC.